The 20 T cell receptor beta chains reported below all come from one sample, sequenced in a study of cytomegalovirus exposure and HLA in healthy donors. The PCR had 60 Vbeta and 13 Jbeta primers. TCRdb's copy holds only in-frame clones and misses some; the assay was immunoSEQ multiplex PCR. The sample shows 150,000 to 200,000 clones, around four fifths of them seen only once. Sequencing was performed on PBMCs. The receptors shown here come from a man aged 18 to 35 in good health and CMV-seronegative.

The rearrangement joins TRBV5-6 to TRBJ1-2; D possibly corresponds to TRBD1 (5 bases). Deletions cut 6 bases from V and 4 bases from J, with 16 bases between. The CDR3 has 14 amino acids. Germline CDR1 reads SGHDT; CDR2 reads YYEEEE. The CDR3 DNA follows: TGTGCCAGCACTTGGGAGGGGATTGGCTATGGCTACACCTTC. Translated, it gives CASTWEGIGYGYTF.

The gene calls are TRBV5-7 and TRBJ1-3; perhaps TRBD1 as D (5 bases). TRBV5-7 qualifies as an ORF whose function is uncertain. Trimming left V 2 bases short and J 0 bases short, with 9 bases between. The CDR3 is 15 residues long. The CDR3 DNA is TGTGCCAGCAGCTTAAGACAGAACTCTGGAAACACCATATATTTT. Protein sequence: CASSLRQNSGNTIYF.

In the case of this clone: At one end the junction does not follow the germline gene, possibly because of a read error. The genes are TRBV7-9 and TRBJ2-7, with D hard to call. The CDR3 is 12 amino acids. Germline loops: CDR1 SEHNR, CDR2 FQNEAQ (reference sequence). This CDR3 reads CSSSLNGYEQYF. The CDR3 DNA follows: TGTTCCAGCAGCTTAAACGGTTACGAGCAGTACTTC.

This chain links TRBV4-1 with TRBJ2-5; 9 bases fit TRBD1. The junction had 6 bases not matched to a gene; V was cut back by 5 bases and J by 5 bases. Germline V gene sequence: CDR1 MGHRA, CDR2 YSYEKL. CDR3 length: 14 residues. The CDR3 DNA reads as TGCGCCAGCAGCAGAACAGGGGGCCGGGAGACCCAGTACTTC. Its protein is CASSRTGGRETQYF.

V usage is TRBV6-5 and J usage is TRBJ1-5, with TRBD1 identical over 7 bases. This CDR3 has 13 residues. Germline CDR1 is MNHEY and CDR2 is SVGAGI. V shed 6 bases, J shed 9 bases, and the junction held 8 bases outside the gene matches. The CDR3 nucleotides read TGTGCCAGCAGCCCGACAGGGCAAGGGCCCCAGCATTTT. Its translation: CASSPTGQGPQHF.

This clone was picked up a small number of times. J is TRBJ1-4 and V is TRBV6-5; 7 bases align to TRBD1. V trimming: 0 bases; J trimming: 0 bases; junction bases outside the gene matches: 1. Germline loops: CDR1 MNHEY, CDR2 SVGAGI. This CDR3 is built from 16 residues. CDR3 amino acids: CASSYSGTATNEKLFF. The CDR3 DNA follows: TGTGCCAGCAGTTACTCCGGGACAGCAACTAATGAAAAACTGTTTTTT.

On this clone itself: A junction boundary mismatches the germline segment, possibly from a read error. The chain combines TRBV19 with TRBJ1-5; D not resolved. In germline, CDR1 is LNHDA, CDR2 SQIVND (reference sequence). This CDR3 comprises 11 residues. As DNA, the CDR3 is TGCACAGTAGTGAGTGGACAGCCCCAGCATTTT. The encoded protein is CTVVSGQPQHF. Combining the CDR3 with reference TRBV19 and TRBJ1-5 gives the whole variable domain DGGITQSPKYLFRKEGQNVTLSCEQNLNHDAMYWYRQDPGQGLRLIYYSQIVNDFQKGDIAEGYSVSREKKESFPLTVTSAQKNPTAFYLCTVVSGQPQHFGDGTRLSIL.

This clone was seen a few times. The rearrangement joins TRBV7-6 to TRBJ1-5, with D maybe TRBD1 (6 bases). Germline lookup yields CDR1 SGHVS and CDR2 FNYEAQ. The V gene lost 3 bases and the J gene lost 6 bases, with 12 bases spanning the gap. The CDR3 consists of 14 residues. The CDR3: CASSFPTQGQPQHF. The CDR3 nucleotides read TGTGCCAGCAGCTTTCCTACACAGGGTCAGCCCCAGCATTTT.

The chain is built from TRBV7-6 and TRBJ1-6; 11 bases map to TRBD1. This CDR3 has 13 residues. The germline CDR1 and CDR2 sequences are SGHVS and FNYEAQ. The CDR3 reads CVPGQGAHSPLHF. As DNA, the CDR3 is TGTGTCCCTGGACAGGGGGCTCATTCACCCCTCCACTTT.

The rearrangement links TRBV28 to TRBJ1-6, with 7 bases that match TRBD1. The CDR3 is made up of 13 amino acids. V was clipped by 7 bases and J by 7 bases; unmatched bases: 4. Looked up from germline, CDR1 is MDHEN and CDR2 is SYDVKM. The CDR3 is CASTGQINSPLHF. DNA of the CDR3: TGTGCCAGCACGGGACAGATAAATTCACCCCTCCACTTT.

The rearrangement uses TRBV6-1 and TRBJ2-2; D might be TRBD2 (5 bases). This CDR3 is 17 amino acids long. The V end lost 2 bases, the J end lost 4 bases, and 17 bases lay between the germline ends. Germline CDR1 MNHNS, CDR2 SASEGT. Here the CDR3 DNA reads TGTGCCAGCAGTGAAACTTTACAGCGGACTTCCACCGGGGAGCTGTTTTTT. Translation: CASSETLQRTSTGELFF.

A few counts support this clone. The chain couples TRBV7-3 to TRBJ1-2; D might be TRBD1 (5 bases). V lost 2 bases and J lost 5, with 9 bases in between. Germline V gene lookup returns CDR1 SGHTA and CDR2 FQGTGA. There are 13 residues in the CDR3. Here the CDR3 reads CASSLRAGYGYTF. CDR3 bases: TGTGCCAGCAGCTTACGCGCAGGGTATGGCTACACCTTC.

The CDR3 loop reads CASSYSTQGLGEKLFF. CDR3 sequence (DNA): TGTGCCAGCAGTTACTCGACCCAGGGTCTGGGGGAAAAACTGTTTTTT. V usage is TRBV6-5 and J usage is TRBJ1-4, with D tentatively TRBD1 (5 bases). The CDR3 length is 16 residues. Trimming cost V 0 bases and J 8 bases, with 16 bases left between them. Germline CDR1 reads MNHEY; CDR2 reads SVGAGI.

The chain links TRBV9 to TRBJ1-1; TRBD1 might be the D (5 bases). Trimming pared 3 bases from V and 5 bases from J, leaving 11 bases between. Germline loops: CDR1 SGDLS, CDR2 YYNGEE. This CDR3 spans 13 amino acids. In DNA, the CDR3 is TGTGCCAGCAGCGCCCCGGGACTAACTGAAGCTTTCTTT. Protein: CASSAPGLTEAFF.

The rearrangement joins TRBV7-3 to TRBJ2-3; D gene uncertain. There are 13 residues in the CDR3. The germline V gene has CDR1 SGHTA and CDR2 FQGTGA. V lost 1 base to trimming and J lost 6 bases, with 8 bases between them. The CDR3 here is CASSLNPRDTQYF. Written as DNA, the CDR3 is TGTGCCAGCAGCTTAAATCCCAGGGATACGCAGTATTTT.

V and J are TRBV28 and TRBJ1-3; D not certain. From germline, CDR1 is MDHEN and CDR2 SYDVKM. This CDR3 contains 18 residues. With 7 bases removed from V and 2 bases from J, the gap between germline ends came to 24 bases. The CDR3: CASTNPPGSGSPGNTIYF. CDR3 nucleotide sequence: TGTGCCAGCACCAACCCGCCAGGTTCAGGTTCACCTGGAAACACCATATATTTT.

The rearrangement links TRBV7-2 to TRBJ2-1, with D possibly matching TRBD2 (6 bases). V lost 3 bases and J 3 bases, leaving 6 bases between the germline ends. This CDR3 spans 13 amino acids. Germline V lookup: CDR1 SGHTA, CDR2 FQGNSA. The CDR3 coding sequence is TGTGCCAGCAGCTTGGACTACTACAATGAGCAGTTCTTC. It is translated as CASSLDYYNEQFF.

This chain joins TRBV5-6 and TRBJ2-5; 8 bases agree with TRBD1. CDR1 SGHDT and CDR2 YYEEEE come from the germline V gene. CDR3 length equals 15 residues. The V gene end was trimmed by 3 bases and the J gene end by 5 bases; junction bases not matched to a gene: 9. The CDR3 is CASSYIQGVGETQYF. DNA for the CDR3: TGTGCCAGCAGCTACATACAGGGGGTGGGGGAGACCCAGTACTTC.

The V gene is TRBV7-2, the J gene TRBJ2-5; the match to TRBD1 covers 8 bases. This CDR3 contains 13 residues. CDR1 and CDR2 (germline): SGHTA, FQGNSA. V dropped 5 bases and J dropped 9; count of bases not matched to a gene: 8. The CDR3 DNA reads TGTGCCAGCAGCCTCGTCGACAGGGGTCCCCAGTACTTC. Its protein is CASSLVDRGPQYF.

The chain has TRBV6-5 and TRBJ2-7, with 8 bases matching TRBD2. Germline CDR1 is MNHEY and CDR2 is SVGAGI. The CDR3 extends over 13 amino acids. The ends lost 5 bases at V and 3 bases at J; junction bases unmatched: 3. CDR3 residues: CASSEGTSYEQYF. Written as DNA, the CDR3 is TGTGCCAGCAGTGAAGGGACTAGCTACGAGCAGTACTTC.